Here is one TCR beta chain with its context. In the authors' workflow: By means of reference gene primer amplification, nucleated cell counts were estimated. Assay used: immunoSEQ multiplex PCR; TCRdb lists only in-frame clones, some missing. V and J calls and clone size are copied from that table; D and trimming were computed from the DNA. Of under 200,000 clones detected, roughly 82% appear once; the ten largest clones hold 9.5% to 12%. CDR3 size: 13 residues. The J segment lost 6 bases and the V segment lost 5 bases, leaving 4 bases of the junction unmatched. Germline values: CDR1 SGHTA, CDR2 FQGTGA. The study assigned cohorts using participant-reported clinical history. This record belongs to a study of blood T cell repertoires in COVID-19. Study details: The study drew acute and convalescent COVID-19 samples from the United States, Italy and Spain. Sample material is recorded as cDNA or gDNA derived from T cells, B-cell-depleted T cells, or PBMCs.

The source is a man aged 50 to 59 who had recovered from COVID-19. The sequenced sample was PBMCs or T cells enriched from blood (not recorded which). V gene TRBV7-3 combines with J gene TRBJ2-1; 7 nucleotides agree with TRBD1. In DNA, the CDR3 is TGTGCCAGCAGCGAGGGGGCCTCCAATGAGCAGTTCTTC. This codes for CASSEGASNEQFF.